The entry below describes one T cell receptor (beta chain). No antigen is known for it. Base-call qualities are not available, and no considerably larger clone is one nucleotide away. Read against the paper, the sample's time point label means: 4-8 weeks after completion of therapy. The patients had received solid-organ transplants and had drug-resistant/recurrent cytomegalovirus. Approximately 11 trial participants were chosen for repertoire analysis on the basis of the availability of post-therapy peripheral blood mononuclear cells. Viable CD3+CD8+CD4- lymphocytes were isolated from PBMCs by sorting on a BD FACSAria III. Genomic DNA was extracted from sorted cells with the Qiagen DNeasy Kit. This record belongs to a study of T cell therapy after organ transplantation (dated by TCRdb to about 2019). As for the study more broadly: The therapy products consisted of autologous CMV-specific T cells grown in vitro for around 15 days using a peptide pool of 30 HLA class I and II CMV epitopes. Patients were given up to 6 doses of T cells at 2-week intervals and were followed for roughly seven months after finishing therapy. About 80% of the ten patients were classed as clinical responders and two as nonresponders. Across 2 to 6 intravenous infusions, patients got a median of 1.92 x 10^8 CMV-specific T cells. Blood samples for the short-term post-therapy time point were collected 4 to 8 weeks after therapy was completed. A follow-up TRBV repertoire analysis was performed on an open-label phase I trial of autologous CMV-specific adoptive T cell therapy in solid-organ transplant recipients. Only about 85% of the 10 patients had long-term post-therapy samples available. Results the study describes overall, beyond this receptor: Assessment of confounders such as concurrent antirejection and antiviral medications was prevented by the small cohort. The small number of expansions detected in nonresponders may reflect reduced sample coverage resulting from poor CD8+ T cell yield. The fold change in CD8 clonality after therapy was inversely correlated with pretherapy clonality, which suggests that less biased repertoires were more open to remodeling. Before therapy, nonresponders had marked clonal expansions, and their repertoires changed minimally after therapy. Reconstitution after therapy appeared to involve both transferred clonotypes and endogenous clonotypes that were not detected in the therapy products.

TRB CDR3 regions were amplified from genomic DNA with the immunoSEQ two-step, bias-controlled multiplex PCR assay. CDR3 libraries were sequenced on an Illumina NextSeq 500. The study's processing was this. The immunoSEQ Analyzer platform handled the initial alignment and bioinformatics, which included bias normalization against synthetic CDR3 analogs. V, D and J gene annotation followed the IMGT database definitions. VDJtools version 1.1.10 and the R package tcR version 2.2.1.11 were used with default settings for further TRBV analyses. GLIPH analysis was done using default settings in version 1.0. To test for significant clonotype frequency changes in CDR3 sequences with at least 5 reads, a 2-sided binomial test with Benjamini-Hochberg correction (alpha = 0.01) was used. The table was pulled from immuneACCESS by TCRdb, which kept in-frame rearrangements only. Such tables lose some clones; where checked, under half of the loss comes from unresolved V genes, and the rest has no known cause. V and J calls and clone size are given by that table; D and trimming were obtained from the DNA. This sample gives thousands of clones in total; 65% to 70% of them show up just once. The top ten clones comprise about 36% of the sample.

After removal of 6 bases from V and 1 base from J, the junction retains 9 bases not matched to a gene. CDR1 and CDR2 (MDHEN, SYDVKM) derive from the germline V gene. The cysteine opens and the phenylalanine closes a CDR3 of 17 amino acids. Only the CDR3 region is kept as DNA, spanning 51 bases read in frame from base 1. The TCR sequence derives from a human patient who had received a solid organ transplant and had CMV disease. Some T cells may be donor cells from the graft after a transplant. This material consisted of CD8+ T cells from blood, taken after autologous CMV-specific T cell therapy. This chain is built from TRBV28 and TRBJ2-7; 13 middle bases align to TRBD2. The sequenced DNA is TGTGCCAGCAGCGCGGGACTAGCGGGGCAAATTTCCTACGAGCAGTACTTC. Protein translation: CASSAGLAGQISYEQYF.